The 11 T cell receptor beta chains below were found in one sample sequenced in a study of T cells in narcolepsy. Sequenced by immunoSEQ multiplex PCR; TCRdb stores in-frame clones only, minus some. The sample records about 43,000 clones, roughly 88% being singletons. Sequenced: CD45RA- memory CD4+ T cells from PBMCs. The receptors stem from a human donor with narcolepsy.

The J gene is TRBJ2-3, the V gene TRBV9; 8 bases fit TRBD2. This CDR3 is 16 amino acids long. Trimming removed 4 bases from V and 8 bases from J; junction bases left unmatched: 15. Germline values: CDR1 SGDLS, CDR2 YYNGEE. Here the CDR3 reads CASSLDPRGGGRTQYF. The CDR3 bases are TGTGCCAGCAGCCTAGACCCTCGGGGGGGCGGCCGTACGCAGTATTTT.

V is TRBV7-9 and J is TRBJ2-2; 8 bases are a match to TRBD1. V dropped 4 bases and J dropped 7; count of bases not matched to a gene: 5. Per the germline V gene, CDR1 is SEHNR and CDR2 is FQNEAQ (reference sequence). The CDR3 has 14 residues. This CDR3 is CASSSAGGFGELFF. The CDR3 DNA reads as TGTGCCAGCAGCTCGGCAGGGGGCTTCGGGGAGCTGTTTTTT.

The genes are TRBV6-1 and TRBJ1-1; D is perhaps TRBD1 (5 bases). CDR1 and CDR2 (germline): MNHNS, SASEGT. V lost 7 bases and J lost 0, with 9 bases in between. This CDR3 comprises 13 residues. The CDR3: CASKQVLNTEAFF. The CDR3 DNA is TGTGCCAGCAAACAGGTTTTGAACACTGAAGCTTTCTTT.

This clone was detected only once. This chain connects TRBV5-4 to TRBJ2-5; 12 positions agree with TRBD2. The CDR3 sequence is 15 residues long. Germline CDR1 SGHNT, CDR2 YYREEE (reference sequence). With V trimmed by 3 bases and J by 8 bases, 8 bases remained unmatched. In DNA form, the CDR3 reads TGTGCCAGCAGCTCGCGGACTAGCGGGATGGACACCCAGTACTTC. Translating gives CASSSRTSGMDTQYF.

The chain is built from TRBV7-7 and TRBJ2-1; D could derive from TRBD1 or TRBD2 (7 bases each). Germline V gene sequence: CDR1 SSHAT, CDR2 FNYEAQ (reference sequence). Trimming left V 5 bases short and J 5 bases short, with 16 bases between. The CDR3 extends over 15 amino acids. DNA of the CDR3: TGTGCCAGCAGCCCAAACAGGGGAGGGAACAATGAGCAGTTCTTC. Its translation: CASSPNRGGNNEQFF.

Only one count was recorded for this clone. The V gene is TRBV11-3, the J gene TRBJ2-4; the match to TRBD2 covers 8 bases. Looked up from germline, CDR1 is SGHNT and CDR2 is YENEEA. V trimming: 4 bases; J trimming: 1 base; junction bases outside the gene matches: 12. This CDR3 is 18 amino acids long. The CDR3 sequence: CASSSVAGWSAAKNIQYF. The CDR3 nucleotides are TGTGCCAGCAGCTCCGTAGCGGGATGGTCCGCGGCCAAAAACATTCAGTACTTC.

The chain employs TRBV19 and TRBJ1-4; D is ambiguous. This CDR3 comprises 14 residues. The V and J ends lost 7 bases and 1 base respectively, with 10 bases between them. The V gene's germline CDR1 is LNHDA and CDR2 SQIVND (reference sequence). The chain's CDR3 is CASNDWRTNEKLFF. CDR3 nucleotide sequence: TGTGCCAGTAATGACTGGAGAACTAATGAAAAACTGTTTTTT.

This chain links TRBV11-2 with TRBJ1-2; D is perhaps TRBD1 (5 bases). Trimming pared 0 bases from V and 3 bases from J, leaving 5 bases between. This CDR3 spans 13 amino acids. Per germline, CDR1 SGHAT and CDR2 FQNNGV. The CDR3 DNA reads TGTGCCAGCAGCTTAGACAGGGACTATGGCTACACCTTC. Protein sequence: CASSLDRDYGYTF.

This chain connects TRBV7-8 to TRBJ2-7, with 9 bases fitting TRBD2. Germline V gene sequence: CDR1 SGHVS, CDR2 FQNEAQ. V shed 0 bases, J shed 2 bases, and the junction held 8 bases outside the gene matches. CDR3 size: 17 residues. The CDR3: CASSLAWASGVPYEQYF. In DNA form, the CDR3 reads TGTGCCAGCAGCTTAGCCTGGGCTAGCGGGGTGCCCTACGAGCAGTACTTC.

The J gene is TRBJ2-5, the V gene TRBV6-6; possibly TRBD1 for D (5 bases). Trimming stripped 5 bases from V and 5 bases from J, with 15 bases between. Germline CDR1 reads MNHNY; CDR2 reads SVGAGI (reference sequence). This CDR3 is built from 14 residues. The CDR3 bases are TGTGCCAGCAGTCAGGGCGTTTGGGGTGAGACCCAGTACTTC. It translates to CASSQGVWGETQYF.

The rearrangement joins TRBV25-1 to TRBJ2-7, with 8 positions matching TRBD1. The J segment lost 2 bases and the V segment lost 3 bases, leaving 3 bases of the junction unmatched. Germline lookup yields CDR1 MGHDK and CDR2 SYGVNS. The CDR3 runs 14 residues. CDR3 DNA: TGTGCCAGCAGTGATACGGACAGGGCCTACGAGCAGTACTTC. Its translation is CASSDTDRAYEQYF.